This is a list of T cell receptor beta chains from one sample in a study of radiation and T cells in renal cell carcinoma. The repertoire was sequenced with immunoSEQ multiplex PCR; TCRdb's copy has only in-frame clones and lacks some. In the table there are around 100,000 clones, roughly 82% of which are singletons. Sequenced here: blood, sampled from a patient whose treatment included radiotherapy and nephrectomy. The receptors were gathered from a man aged 60-69 years with renal cell carcinoma. Each CDR3 is given without its conserved first and last residue. The order of the fields is CDR3 protein, D gene, J gene, V gene. The D gene is left open where the match is weak.

CDR3 protein: SVGPSPSGYEQY
D gene: TRBD2
J gene: TRBJ2-7
V gene: TRBV29-1

CDR3 protein: ASSIARGIGYEQY
D gene: .
J gene: TRBJ2-7
V gene: TRBV19

CDR3 protein: ASSMGRRGTGELF
D gene: .
J gene: TRBJ2-2
V gene: TRBV6-5

CDR3 protein: ASGDRGGQPQH
D gene: TRBD1
J gene: TRBJ1-5
V gene: TRBV18

CDR3 protein: ASSQRTGDGSVLT
D gene: TRBD1
J gene: TRBJ2-6
V gene: TRBV4-3

CDR3 protein: ASNRAGEGYTQY
D gene: TRBD2
J gene: TRBJ2-3
V gene: TRBV28

CDR3 protein: ASSGTGGYEQY
D gene: TRBD1
J gene: TRBJ2-7
V gene: TRBV5-1

CDR3 protein: ASNRDVKETQY
D gene: .
J gene: TRBJ2-5
V gene: TRBV2

CDR3 protein: ASSFGGETQY
D gene: .
J gene: TRBJ2-5
V gene: TRBV27

CDR3 protein: SARQLEKLF
D gene: .
J gene: TRBJ1-4
V gene: TRBV20-1

CDR3 protein: ASSQELGTDTQY
D gene: .
J gene: TRBJ2-3
V gene: TRBV14

CDR3 protein: ASSGGREGGANVLT
D gene: TRBD2
J gene: TRBJ2-6
V gene: TRBV2

CDR3 protein: ASSGDQGARNQPQH
D gene: TRBD1
J gene: TRBJ1-5
V gene: TRBV2

CDR3 protein: ASSLETASTDTQY
D gene: .
J gene: TRBJ2-3
V gene: TRBV4-2

CDR3 protein: ASTSSGDSTDTQY
D gene: TRBD2
J gene: TRBJ2-3
V gene: TRBV6-5

CDR3 protein: ASSLAPGPYEQY
D gene: .
J gene: TRBJ2-7
V gene: TRBV11-2

CDR3 protein: ASSVAEPGELF
D gene: .
J gene: TRBJ2-2
V gene: TRBV9

CDR3 protein: ASSWTGQTYEQY
D gene: .
J gene: TRBJ2-7
V gene: TRBV5-1

CDR3 protein: ASSLDRGLAETQY
D gene: TRBD1
J gene: TRBJ2-5
V gene: TRBV5-1

CDR3 protein: ASSFLTSGLRELF
D gene: TRBD2
J gene: TRBJ2-2
V gene: TRBV6-5

CDR3 protein: SAGPVDEETQY
D gene: .
J gene: TRBJ2-5
V gene: TRBV29-1

CDR3 protein: ATSKALSYNEQF
D gene: .
J gene: TRBJ2-1
V gene: TRBV15

CDR3 protein: SVDPLDYGYT
D gene: .
J gene: TRBJ1-2
V gene: TRBV29-1

CDR3 protein: SVGQGPTEAF
D gene: TRBD1
J gene: TRBJ1-1
V gene: TRBV29-1

CDR3 protein: SVETASSYEQY
D gene: .
J gene: TRBJ2-7
V gene: TRBV29-1

CDR3 protein: AAQGQGAGELF
D gene: TRBD1
J gene: TRBJ2-2
V gene: TRBV2